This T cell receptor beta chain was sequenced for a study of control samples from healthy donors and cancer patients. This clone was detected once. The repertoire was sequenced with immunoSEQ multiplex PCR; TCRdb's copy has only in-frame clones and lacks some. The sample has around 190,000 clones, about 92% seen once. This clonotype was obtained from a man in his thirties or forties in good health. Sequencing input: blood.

CDR3: CASSPDRVELFF. The CDR3 bases are TGTGCCAGCAGCCCCGACAGGGTAGAACTGTTTTTT. The chain combines TRBV7-8 with TRBJ1-4, with 7 bases lining up with TRBD1. CDR3 length equals 12 residues. In germline, CDR1 is SGHVS, CDR2 FQNEAQ. Trimming cost V 5 bases and J 12 bases; bases outside gene matches: 6.